This paragraph reports one T cell receptor beta chain. The antigen is not known. TCRdb's table, derived via immunoSEQ multiplex PCR, lists solely in-frame clones and lacks some. The sample carries some 150,000 clones, roughly 91% recorded once. The record originates from a study of T cell responses to AZD1222 COVID-19 vaccine. Study overall: Second doses that came at about 4 or about 12 weeks were put together. Whole-study results and caveats: Increased Spike-specific TCR breadth and depth were observed after two AZD1222 doses. Spike was spanned by vaccine-associated CD4 TCRs, with dominance at 160-218 and 743-854.

The V gene lost 11 bases and the J gene lost 3 bases, with 13 bases spanning the gap. CDR3 length: 12 amino acids. In germline, CDR1 is WSHSY, CDR2 SAAADI. This chain joins TRBV10-2 and TRBJ1-2; TRBD1 is a possible D gene (5 bases). This sequence was found in an adult in good health. The sequences come from peripheral blood, collected on day 0 of AZD1222 vaccination. This chain's CDR3 is CAFRTGDYGYTF. CDR3 nucleotide sequence: TGCGCCTTCAGAACGGGGGACTATGGCTACACCTTC.